The rows below give T cell receptor beta chains drawn from one sample of a study of T cell responses to AZD1222 COVID-19 vaccine. Only in-frame clones appear in the TCRdb table, and some are missing; sequencing was by immunoSEQ multiplex PCR. The sample carries 100,000 to 120,000 clones, roughly 85% recorded once. The starting material was peripheral blood, obtained on day 0 of AZD1222 vaccination. All receptors come from an adult in good health. CDR3s include the opening cysteine and the closing phenylalanine or tryptophan. The D gene is left open where the match is weak. Not every row has a clone size; where given, it reads once, few, many or a size class.

DNA	CDR3	V	length	D	size	J
TGTGCCAGTAGTGACAGGCCGGTATCGGGCTCCTATAATTCACCCCTCCACTTT	CASSDRPVSGSYNSPLHF	TRBV19	18	.	.	TRBJ1-6
TGTGCCAGCAGCTTCGCGGGCCGTAATCAGCCCCAGCATTTT	CASSFAGRNQPQHF	TRBV7-6	14	.	.	TRBJ1-5
TGTGCCAGCAGCGCCAGTGGGGGGACTGGCTCTGGAAACACCATATATTTT	CASSASGGTGSGNTIYF	TRBV9	17	.	.	TRBJ1-3
TGTGCCAGCAGCTCTGAGACGGGGGGGCCCCCAGATACGCAGTATTTT	CASSSETGGPPDTQYF	TRBV7-8	16	TRBD2	.	TRBJ2-3
TGTGCCAGTAGTCTGTCGGATTCAACTAATGAAAAACTGTTTTTT	CASSLSDSTNEKLFF	TRBV19	15	.	.	TRBJ1-4
TGTGCCAGCAGTATATCGAGGTCGACTAATGAAAAACTGTTTTTT	CASSISRSTNEKLFF	TRBV27	15	.	.	TRBJ1-4
TGTGCCAGCAGCTCCCGGGACAGAGGGTTGAACACTGAAGCTTTCTTT	CASSSRDRGLNTEAFF	TRBV11-2	16	TRBD1	few	TRBJ1-1
TGCGCCAGCAGCTCCAGCGGGACGCCCTACGAGCAGTACTTC	CASSSSGTPYEQYF	TRBV5-1	14	TRBD2	.	TRBJ2-7
TGTGCCAGCTCACCAGTTCCGGGTGGGCTAGCGGGAGGTCGGCAGTTCTTC	CASSPVPGGLAGGRQFF	TRBV18	17	TRBD2	.	TRBJ2-1
TGTGCCAGTAGTACCCAGGGAGGGGCCTACGAGCAGTACTTC	CASSTQGGAYEQYF	TRBV19	14	TRBD2	.	TRBJ2-7
TGTGCCAGCAGCGTGAGCGGGGCAACAGATACGCAGTATTTT	CASSVSGATDTQYF	TRBV5-4	14	TRBD2	.	TRBJ2-3
TGTGCCAGCAGCCAAGATGACAGGAGGAACTATGGCTACACCTTC	CASSQDDRRNYGYTF	TRBV9	15	.	.	TRBJ1-2
TGTGCCAGTAGTATTGAGGACTTTCCCTACAATGAGCAGTTCTTC	CASSIEDFPYNEQFF	TRBV19	15	.	.	TRBJ2-1
TGTGCCAGCAGCAGACTACAGGGGGCAAGCAATTCACCCCTCCACTTT	CASSRLQGASNSPLHF	TRBV2	16	TRBD1	.	TRBJ1-6
TGCGCCAGCAGTTCGCAGGGGGCCGAGGAAGGCTACACCTTC	CASSSQGAEEGYTF	TRBV5-1	14	TRBD1	.	TRBJ1-2
TGTGCCATCAGTGAGTCGATCTCGGTCGGGGTGGCCCCCTACGAGCAGTACTTC	CAISESISVGVAPYEQYF	TRBV10-3	18	.	.	TRBJ2-7
TGTGCCAGCAGCCCGCAGGGACAGGGAACAGATACGCAGTATTTT	CASSPQGQGTDTQYF	TRBV11-3	15	TRBD1	.	TRBJ2-3
TGTGCCAGCAGCTTTTCACGGGACACTGAAGCTTTCTTT	CASSFSRDTEAFF	TRBV5-4	13	.	.	TRBJ1-1
TGTGCCAGCAGTGGTGGGGCCGATTATGGCTACACCTTC	CASSGGADYGYTF	TRBV28	13	.	once	TRBJ1-2
TGTGCCAGCTCACCGAACACACCGACAGGGAGTGGTGACACCATATATTTT	CASSPNTPTGSGDTIYF	TRBV18	17	TRBD1	.	TRBJ1-3
TGTGCCAGCAGTTTGAGGGGGGGCCGAGGCTACACCTTC	CASSLRGGRGYTF	TRBV28	13	.	.	TRBJ1-2
TGTGCCAGCAGTTACATCCTCGGCGAGCAGTACTTC	CASSYILGEQYF	TRBV6-6	12	.	.	TRBJ2-7
TGTGCCAGCAGCCAGGGACTTGGGGCCCGCTTCTATGGCTACACCTTC	CASSQGLGARFYGYTF	TRBV3-1/TRBV3-2	16	.	.	TRBJ1-2
TGTGCCACCAGTCCCGGGACTAGCATACACACTGAAGCTTTCTTT	CATSPGTSIHTEAFF	TRBV24-1	15	.	.	TRBJ1-1
TGTGCCACCAGCAGAGCGAGACACCTTAGCAATCAGCCCCAGCATTTT	CATSRARHLSNQPQHF	TRBV15	16	.	.	TRBJ1-5
TGTGCCAGTAGTATCGGAAGGGGTGGTACAGATACGCAGTATTTT	CASSIGRGGTDTQYF	TRBV19	15	.	.	TRBJ2-3
TGTGCCAGCAGTTTATTCCCAACAGGGAATGAAAAACTGTTTTTT	CASSLFPTGNEKLFF	TRBV27	15	.	.	TRBJ1-4
TGTGCCAGCAGCCCTGGCGGGGGCTGGTGGAACACTGAAGCTTTCTTT	CASSPGGGWWNTEAFF	TRBV3-1/TRBV3-2	16	.	.	TRBJ1-1
TGTGCCAGCAGCTTTCTGCGTGGGGGGACCTACGAGCAGTACTTC	CASSFLRGGTYEQYF	TRBV5-6	15	.	.	TRBJ2-7
TGTGCCAGCAGTGAAATGGTGGTGTATGGCTACACCTTC	CASSEMVVYGYTF	TRBV2	13	.	.	TRBJ1-2
TGTGCCAGCAGCCAAAGCGACACCGGGGAGCTGTTTTTT	CASSQSDTGELFF	TRBV5-4	13	.	.	TRBJ2-2
TGTGCCAGCAGCTTAGTGGTTAGGGGTGGTGGCTACACCTTC	CASSLVVRGGGYTF	TRBV7-2	14	.	.	TRBJ1-2
TGTGCCAGCAGCTTAAATCGTTATGCTGAAGCTTTCTTT	CASSLNRYAEAFF	TRBV11-3	13	.	.	TRBJ1-1
TGTGCCAGCTCACAAAGGGACAGAACAAACACCGGGGAGCTGTTTTTT	CASSQRDRTNTGELFF	TRBV18	16	TRBD1	.	TRBJ2-2
TGTGCCAGCTCACCAACCTCCGGGACCGCACACGAGCAGTACTTC	CASSPTSGTAHEQYF	TRBV18	15	.	.	TRBJ2-7
TGCGCCAGCAGCATTAGACTAGCGGGAGTACAAGAGACCCAGTACTTC	CASSIRLAGVQETQYF	TRBV5-1	16	TRBD2	.	TRBJ2-5
TGCAGTGCTAGAGAGGGGCGGGGCTACACCTTC	CSAREGRGYTF	TRBV20-1	11	.	.	TRBJ1-2
TGTGCCAGCAGTGGGGGGTCTAGCGGGAGGACTGAGCAGTTCTTC	CASSGGSSGRTEQFF	TRBV2	15	TRBD2	few	TRBJ2-1
TGTGCCAGCAGCCTCGGAAACACCATATATTTT	CASSLGNTIYF	TRBV3-1/TRBV3-2	11	.	.	TRBJ1-3
TGTGCCAGTATCGGCACAGCGAACACCGGGGAGCTGTTTTTT	CASIGTANTGELFF	TRBV19	14	.	.	TRBJ2-2
TGTGCCAGCAGCTCAGGACCGGAGTGGAGTCAGCCCCAGCATTTT	CASSSGPEWSQPQHF	TRBV5-4	15	.	.	TRBJ1-5